The present entry profiles one T cell receptor (beta chain) with its context. Its antigen is as yet unknown. These data belong to a study of T cell repertoires in cytomegalovirus infection. Whole-study context: It was the public TCR beta signatures that indicated both CMV infection and matching HLA type. Study-level results: HLA-C-restricted CMV clonotypes gave the most frequent clonotype in two of eight donors.

V gave up 6 bases and J gave up 4 bases; unmatched junction bases: 12. CDR3 length: 16 amino acids. Germline V gene data show CDR1 as DFQATT and CDR2 as SNEGSKA (reference sequence). One entry per CDR3 protein, called by TCRdb with MiXCR from the reads. The sample lists some 450,000 distinct CDR3 sequences, about a third occurring once. The genes are TRBV20-1 and TRBJ1-5; TRBD1 matches 10 bases. Sequencing was performed on PBMCs. This TCR derives from a human donor in good health (CMV status not recorded). Some clones in this sample may be carry-over from other donors' samples. CDR3 DNA sequence: TGCAGTGCAGCGTTGGGACAGGGGAGGAGGAATCAGCCCCAGCATTTT. It specifies CSAALGQGRRNQPQHF.